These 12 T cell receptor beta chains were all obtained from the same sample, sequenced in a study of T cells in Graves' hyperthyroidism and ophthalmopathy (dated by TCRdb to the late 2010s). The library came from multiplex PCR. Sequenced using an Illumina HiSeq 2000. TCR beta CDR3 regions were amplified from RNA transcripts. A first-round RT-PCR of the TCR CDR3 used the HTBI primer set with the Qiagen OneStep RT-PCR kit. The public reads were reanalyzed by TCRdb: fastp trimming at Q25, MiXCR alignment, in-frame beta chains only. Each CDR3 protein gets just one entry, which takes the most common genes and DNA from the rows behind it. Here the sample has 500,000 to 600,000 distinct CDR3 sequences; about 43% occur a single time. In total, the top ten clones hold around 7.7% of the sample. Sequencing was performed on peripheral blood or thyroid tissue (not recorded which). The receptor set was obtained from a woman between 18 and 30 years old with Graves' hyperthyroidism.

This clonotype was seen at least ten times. In DNA, the CDR3 is TGTGCCAGCAGCGGCCCGGTGGACCCAGGAGCTGAGACCCAGTACTTC. As protein: CASSGPVDPGAETQYF. The rearrangement joins TRBV7-2 to TRBJ2-5; D unclear. Trimming stripped 5 bases from V and 5 bases from J, with 21 bases between. This CDR3 has 16 amino acids. Germline assignment: CDR1 SGHTA and CDR2 FQGNSA. The whole variable domain, filled in from reference TRBV7-2 and TRBJ2-5, reads GAGVSQSPSNKVTEKGKDVELRCDPISGHTALYWYRQSLGQGLEFLIYFQGNSAPDKSGLPSDRFSAERTGGSVSTLTIQRTQQEDSAVYLCASSGPVDPGAETQYFGPGTRLLVL.

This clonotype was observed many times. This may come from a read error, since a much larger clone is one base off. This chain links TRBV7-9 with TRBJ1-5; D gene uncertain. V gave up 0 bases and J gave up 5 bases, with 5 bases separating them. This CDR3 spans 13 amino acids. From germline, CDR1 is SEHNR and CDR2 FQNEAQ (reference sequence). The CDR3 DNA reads TGTGCCAGCAGCTTAGCGCTGGATCAGCCCCAGCATTTT. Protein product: CASSLALDQPQHF.

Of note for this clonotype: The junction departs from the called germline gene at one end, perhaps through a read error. CDR3 in DNA: TGCAGTGCTAGAGGGACAGGGGTTAAGGAATCCTACAATGGGCAGTTCTTC. Its translation is CSARGTGVKESYNGQFF. The J gene is TRBJ2-7, the V gene TRBV20-1, with 9 bases matching TRBD1. The assigned J gene may be wrong: the sequence end matches TRBJ2-1 better. This CDR3 is built from 17 residues. Germline CDR1 and CDR2: DFQATT and SNEGSKA (reference sequence).

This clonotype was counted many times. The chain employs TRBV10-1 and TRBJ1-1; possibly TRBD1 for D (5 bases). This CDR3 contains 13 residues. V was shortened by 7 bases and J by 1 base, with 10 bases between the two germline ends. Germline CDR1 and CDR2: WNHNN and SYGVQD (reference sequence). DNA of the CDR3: TGCGCCAGCACCCAGGGCCAGAACACTGAAGCTTTCTTT. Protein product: CASTQGQNTEAFF.

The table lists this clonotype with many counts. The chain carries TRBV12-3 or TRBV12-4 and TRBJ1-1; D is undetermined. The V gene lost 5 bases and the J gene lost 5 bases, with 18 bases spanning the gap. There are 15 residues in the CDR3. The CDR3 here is CASSPRFMTRTEAFF. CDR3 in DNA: TGTGCCAGCAGTCCCCGGTTTATGACACGTACTGAAGCTTTCTTT.

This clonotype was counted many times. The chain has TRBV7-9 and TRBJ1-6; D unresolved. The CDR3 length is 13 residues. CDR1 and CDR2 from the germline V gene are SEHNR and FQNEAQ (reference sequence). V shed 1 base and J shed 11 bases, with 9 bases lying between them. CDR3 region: CASSLEGSTPLHF. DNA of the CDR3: TGTGCCAGCAGCTTAGAAGGGTCGACACCCCTCCACTTT.

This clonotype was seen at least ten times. Here the CDR3 DNA reads TGTGCCAGCAGTGAAGCAAGGGTCGGAGAGACCCAGTACTTC. Translated: CASSEARVGETQYF. This chain links TRBV6-1 with TRBJ2-5; the D is unclear. This CDR3 is built from 14 residues. Trimming stripped 0 bases from V and 4 bases from J, with 9 bases between. The V gene's germline CDR1 is MNHNS and CDR2 SASEGT.

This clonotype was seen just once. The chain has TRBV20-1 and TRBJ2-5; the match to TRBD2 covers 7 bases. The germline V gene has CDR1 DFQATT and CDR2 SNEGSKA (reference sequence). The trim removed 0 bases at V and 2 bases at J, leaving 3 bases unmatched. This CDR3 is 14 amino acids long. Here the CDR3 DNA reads TGCAGTGCTAGAGATGCGGGAGTACAAGAGACCCAGTACTTC. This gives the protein CSARDAGVQETQYF.

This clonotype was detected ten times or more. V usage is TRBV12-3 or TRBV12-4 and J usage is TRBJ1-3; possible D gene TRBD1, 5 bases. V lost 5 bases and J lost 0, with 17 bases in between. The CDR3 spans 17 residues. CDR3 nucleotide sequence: TGTGCCAGCAGTGATGACAAGGGGAAAGTCTCTGGAAACACCATATATTTT. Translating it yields CASSDDKGKVSGNTIYF.

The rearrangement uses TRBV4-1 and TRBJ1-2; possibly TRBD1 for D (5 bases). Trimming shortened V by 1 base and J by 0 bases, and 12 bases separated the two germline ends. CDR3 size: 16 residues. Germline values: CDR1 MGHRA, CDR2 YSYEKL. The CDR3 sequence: CASSQGGPTANYGYTF. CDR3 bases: TGCGCCAGCAGCCAAGGCGGACCGACAGCTAACTATGGCTACACCTTC.

The DNA for the CDR3 is TGCGCCAGCAGCTTGGATAACAGGGGGAACGAGCAGTACTTC. This codes for CASSLDNRGNEQYF. This rearrangement joins TRBV5-1 to TRBJ2-7, with 8 bases aligning to TRBD1. V shed 0 bases, J shed 5 bases, and the junction held 4 bases outside the gene matches. This CDR3 is built from 14 residues. Per germline, CDR1 SGHRS and CDR2 YFSETQ.

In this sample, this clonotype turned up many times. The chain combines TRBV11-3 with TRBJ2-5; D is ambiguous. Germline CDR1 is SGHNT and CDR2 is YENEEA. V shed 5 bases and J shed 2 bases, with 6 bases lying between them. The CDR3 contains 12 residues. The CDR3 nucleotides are TGTGCCAGCAGCCATAGTCAAGAGACCCAGTACTTC. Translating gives CASSHSQETQYF.